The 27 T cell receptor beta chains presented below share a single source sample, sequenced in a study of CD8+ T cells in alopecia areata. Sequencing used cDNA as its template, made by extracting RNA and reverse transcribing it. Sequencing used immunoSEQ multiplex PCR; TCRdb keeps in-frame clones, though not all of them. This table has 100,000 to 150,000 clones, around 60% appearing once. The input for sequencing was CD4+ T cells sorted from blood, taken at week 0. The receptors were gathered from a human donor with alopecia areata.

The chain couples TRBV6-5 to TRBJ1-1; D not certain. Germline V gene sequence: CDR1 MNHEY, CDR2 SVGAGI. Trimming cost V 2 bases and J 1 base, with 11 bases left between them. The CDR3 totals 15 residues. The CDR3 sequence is CASSYVGLANTEAFF. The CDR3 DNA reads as TGTGCCAGCAGTTACGTTGGACTCGCGAACACTGAAGCTTTCTTT.

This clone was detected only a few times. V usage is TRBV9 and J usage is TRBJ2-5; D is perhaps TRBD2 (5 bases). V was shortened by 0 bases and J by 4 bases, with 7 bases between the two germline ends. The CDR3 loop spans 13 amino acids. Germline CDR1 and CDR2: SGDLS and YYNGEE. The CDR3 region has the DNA TGTGCCAGCAGCGTAGTAGGAGGAGAGACCCAGTACTTC. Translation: CASSVVGGETQYF.

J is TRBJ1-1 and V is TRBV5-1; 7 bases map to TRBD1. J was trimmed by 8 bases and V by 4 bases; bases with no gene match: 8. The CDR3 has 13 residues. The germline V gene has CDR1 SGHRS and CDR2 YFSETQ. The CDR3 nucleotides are TGCGCCAGCAGCACGCAGGGGGAAGGAGAAGCTTTCTTT. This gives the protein CASSTQGEGEAFF.

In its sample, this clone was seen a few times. The chain's CDR3 is CATGGALSGANVLTF. DNA of the CDR3: TGCGCCACAGGGGGGGCCCTCTCTGGGGCCAACGTCCTGACTTTC. This sequence joins TRBV4-1 and TRBJ2-6; D is tentatively TRBD1 or TRBD2 (7 bases each). V was trimmed by 10 bases and J by 0 bases, leaving 13 bases between them. This CDR3 comprises 15 residues. Germline V CDR1 and CDR2: MGHRA, YSYEKL.

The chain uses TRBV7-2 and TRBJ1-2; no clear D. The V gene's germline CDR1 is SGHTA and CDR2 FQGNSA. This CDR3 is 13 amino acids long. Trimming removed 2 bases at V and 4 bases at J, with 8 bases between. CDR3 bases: TGTGCCAGCAGCTTAAGAGATCTCTATGGCTACACCTTC. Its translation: CASSLRDLYGYTF.

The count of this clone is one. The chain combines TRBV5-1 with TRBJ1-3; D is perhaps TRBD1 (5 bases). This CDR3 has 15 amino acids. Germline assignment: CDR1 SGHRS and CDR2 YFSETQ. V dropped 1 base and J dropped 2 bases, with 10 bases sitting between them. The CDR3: CASSLTGPTGNTIYF. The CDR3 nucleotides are TGCGCCAGCAGCTTGACGGGACCTACTGGAAACACCATATATTTT.

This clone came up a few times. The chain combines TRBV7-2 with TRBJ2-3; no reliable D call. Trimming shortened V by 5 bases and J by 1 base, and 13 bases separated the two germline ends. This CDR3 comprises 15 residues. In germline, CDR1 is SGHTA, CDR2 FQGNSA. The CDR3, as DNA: TGTGCCAGCAGCGCTGTTCCCATCGGCACAGATACGCAGTATTTT. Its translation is CASSAVPIGTDTQYF.

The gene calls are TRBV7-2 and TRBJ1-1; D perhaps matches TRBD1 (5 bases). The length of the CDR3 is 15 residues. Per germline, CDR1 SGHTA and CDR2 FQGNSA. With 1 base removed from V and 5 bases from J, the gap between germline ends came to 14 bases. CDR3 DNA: TGTGCCAGCAGCTTAGTAACAGGAGGAGGGACTGAAGCTTTCTTT. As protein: CASSLVTGGGTEAFF.

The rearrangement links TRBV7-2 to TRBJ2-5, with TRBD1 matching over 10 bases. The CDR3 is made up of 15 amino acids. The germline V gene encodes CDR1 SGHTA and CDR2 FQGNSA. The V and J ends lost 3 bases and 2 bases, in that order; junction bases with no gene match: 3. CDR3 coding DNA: TGTGCCAGCAGCTTTCAGGGACAGGGGCAAGAGACCCAGTACTTC. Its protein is CASSFQGQGQETQYF.

For the CDR3, the DNA is TGTGCCAGCAGCCCCAGACAGGGGGGCAATGAGCAGTTCTTC. Protein: CASSPRQGGNEQFF. The genes are TRBV6-5 and TRBJ2-1; 9 nucleotides agree with TRBD1. The V and J ends lost 6 bases and 6 bases, in that order; junction bases with no gene match: 6. Germline V CDR1 and CDR2: MNHEY, SVGAGI. This CDR3 is 14 amino acids long.

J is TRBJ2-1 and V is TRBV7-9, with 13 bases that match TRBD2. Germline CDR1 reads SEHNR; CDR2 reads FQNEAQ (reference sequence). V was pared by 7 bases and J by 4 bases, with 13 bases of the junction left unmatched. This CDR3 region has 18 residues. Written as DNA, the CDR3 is TGTGCCAGCATCCTAAAGGGACTAGCGGGATCCTTGTACAATGAGCAGTTCTTC. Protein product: CASILKGLAGSLYNEQFF. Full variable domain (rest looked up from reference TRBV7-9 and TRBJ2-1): DTGVSQNPRHKITKRGQNVTFRCDPISEHNRLYWYRQTLGQGPEFLTYFQNEAQLEKSRLLSDRFSAERPKGSFSTLEIQRTEQGDSAMYLCASILKGLAGSLYNEQFFGPGTRLTVL.

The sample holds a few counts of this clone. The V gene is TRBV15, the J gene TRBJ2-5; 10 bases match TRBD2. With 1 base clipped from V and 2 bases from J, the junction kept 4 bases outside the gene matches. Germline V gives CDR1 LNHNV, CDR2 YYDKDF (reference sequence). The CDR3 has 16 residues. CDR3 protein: CATSRGSSGGQETQYF. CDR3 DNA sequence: TGTGCCACCAGCAGAGGGTCTAGCGGGGGACAAGAGACCCAGTACTTC.

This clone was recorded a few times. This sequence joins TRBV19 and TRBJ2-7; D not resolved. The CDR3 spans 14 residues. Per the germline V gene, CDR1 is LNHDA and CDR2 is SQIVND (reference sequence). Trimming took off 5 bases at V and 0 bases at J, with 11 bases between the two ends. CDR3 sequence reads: CASSAARSSYEQYF. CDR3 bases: TGTGCCAGTAGTGCGGCCAGGAGCTCCTACGAGCAGTACTTC. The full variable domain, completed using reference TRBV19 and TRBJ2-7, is DGGITQSPKYLFRKEGQNVTLSCEQNLNHDAMYWYRQDPGQGLRLIYYSQIVNDFQKGDIAEGYSVSREKKESFPLTVTSAQKNPTAFYLCASSAARSSYEQYFGPGTRLTVT.

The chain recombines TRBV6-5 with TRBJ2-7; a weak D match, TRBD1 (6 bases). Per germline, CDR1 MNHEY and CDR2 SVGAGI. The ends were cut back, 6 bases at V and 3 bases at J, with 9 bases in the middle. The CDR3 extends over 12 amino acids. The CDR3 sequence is CASRDRYYEQYF. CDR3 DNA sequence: TGTGCCAGCAGGGACAGATACTACGAGCAGTACTTC.

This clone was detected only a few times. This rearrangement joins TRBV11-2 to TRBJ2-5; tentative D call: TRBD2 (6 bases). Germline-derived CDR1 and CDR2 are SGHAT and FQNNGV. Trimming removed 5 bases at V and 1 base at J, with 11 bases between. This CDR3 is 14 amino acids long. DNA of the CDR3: TGTGCCAGCAGCACTCAAGCGGGCCAAGAGACCCAGTACTTC. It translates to CASSTQAGQETQYF.

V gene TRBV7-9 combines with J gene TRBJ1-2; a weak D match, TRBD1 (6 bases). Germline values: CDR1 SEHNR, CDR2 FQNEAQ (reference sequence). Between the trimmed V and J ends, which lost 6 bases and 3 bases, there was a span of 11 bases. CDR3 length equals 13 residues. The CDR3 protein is CASRPGQYYGYTF. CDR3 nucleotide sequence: TGTGCCAGCAGACCTGGACAGTACTATGGCTACACCTTC. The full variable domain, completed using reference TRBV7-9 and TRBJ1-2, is DTGVSQNPRHKITKRGQNVTFRCDPISEHNRLYWYRQTLGQGPEFLTYFQNEAQLEKSRLLSDRFSAERPKGSFSTLEIQRTEQGDSAMYLCASRPGQYYGYTFGSGTRLTVV.

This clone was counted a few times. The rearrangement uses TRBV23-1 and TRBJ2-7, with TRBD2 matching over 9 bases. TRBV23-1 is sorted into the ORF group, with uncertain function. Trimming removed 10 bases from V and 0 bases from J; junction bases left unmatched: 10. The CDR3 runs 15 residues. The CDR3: CAIPIIAGVSYEQYF. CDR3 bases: TGCGCCATCCCGATCATAGCGGGGGTCTCCTACGAGCAGTACTTC.

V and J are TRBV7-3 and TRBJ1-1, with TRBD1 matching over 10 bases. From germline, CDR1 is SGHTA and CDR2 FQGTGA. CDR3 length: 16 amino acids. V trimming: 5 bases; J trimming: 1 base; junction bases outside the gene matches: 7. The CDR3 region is CASSDRDRGGNTEAFF. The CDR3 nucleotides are TGTGCCAGCAGCGACCGGGACAGGGGAGGGAACACTGAAGCTTTCTTT.

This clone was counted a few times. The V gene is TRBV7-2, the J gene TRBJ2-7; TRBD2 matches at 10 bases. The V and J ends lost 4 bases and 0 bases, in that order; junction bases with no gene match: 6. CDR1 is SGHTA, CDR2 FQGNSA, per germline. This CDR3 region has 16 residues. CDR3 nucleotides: TGTGCCAGCAGCTCAAGTACTAGCGGGGCCTCCTACGAGCAGTACTTC. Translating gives CASSSSTSGASYEQYF.

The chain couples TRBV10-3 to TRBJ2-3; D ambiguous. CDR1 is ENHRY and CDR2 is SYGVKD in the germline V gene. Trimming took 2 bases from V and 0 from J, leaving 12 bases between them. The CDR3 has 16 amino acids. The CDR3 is CAISENQRRSTDTQYF. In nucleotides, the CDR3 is TGTGCCATCAGTGAGAACCAGCGCCGTAGCACAGATACGCAGTATTTT.

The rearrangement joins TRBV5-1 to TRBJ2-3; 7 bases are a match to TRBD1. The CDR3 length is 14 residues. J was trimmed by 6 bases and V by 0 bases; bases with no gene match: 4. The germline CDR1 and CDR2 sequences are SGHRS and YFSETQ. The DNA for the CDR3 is TGCGCCAGCAGCTTGGGCAGGGGGACGGATACGCAGTATTTT. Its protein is CASSLGRGTDTQYF. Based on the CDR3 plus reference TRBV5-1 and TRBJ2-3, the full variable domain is KAGVTQTPRYLIKTRGQQVTLSCSPISGHRSVSWYQQTPGQGLQFLFEYFSETQRNKGNFPGRFSGRQFSNSRSEMNVSTLELGDSALYLCASSLGRGTDTQYFGPGTRLTVL.

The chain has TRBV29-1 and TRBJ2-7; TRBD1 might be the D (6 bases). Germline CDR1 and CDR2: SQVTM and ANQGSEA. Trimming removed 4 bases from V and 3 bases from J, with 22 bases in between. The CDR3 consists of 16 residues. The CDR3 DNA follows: TGCAGCGTTGTACCCACCCCGTTGGGGGCAGTCTACGAGCAGTACTTC. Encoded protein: CSVVPTPLGAVYEQYF.

The CDR3 nucleotides read TGTGCCAGCAGTGCGGACAGTCCGAGGAACACTGAAGCTTTCTTT. Translated, it gives CASSADSPRNTEAFF. V gene TRBV2 combines with J gene TRBJ1-1, with D possibly being TRBD1 (6 bases). CDR1 is SNHLY, CDR2 FYNNEI, per germline. The CDR3 spans 15 residues. The germline V and J ends were trimmed by 4 bases and 1 base, with 13 bases remaining between them.

CDR3 nucleotide sequence: TGTGCCAGCAGACCGAACACCGGGGAGCTGTTTTTT. As protein: CASRPNTGELFF. V gene TRBV2 combines with J gene TRBJ2-2; D remains unclear. Per germline, CDR1 SNHLY and CDR2 FYNNEI. The CDR3 length is 12 residues. V was pared by 6 bases and J by 0 bases, with 2 bases between.

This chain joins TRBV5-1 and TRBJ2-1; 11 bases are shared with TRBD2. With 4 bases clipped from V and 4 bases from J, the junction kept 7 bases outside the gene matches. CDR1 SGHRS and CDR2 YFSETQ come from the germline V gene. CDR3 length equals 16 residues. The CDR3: CASSKRLAGHYNEQFF. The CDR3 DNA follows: TGCGCCAGCAGCAAAAGACTAGCGGGGCATTACAATGAGCAGTTCTTC. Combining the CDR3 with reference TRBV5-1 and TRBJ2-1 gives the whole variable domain KAGVTQTPRYLIKTRGQQVTLSCSPISGHRSVSWYQQTPGQGLQFLFEYFSETQRNKGNFPGRFSGRQFSNSRSEMNVSTLELGDSALYLCASSKRLAGHYNEQFFGPGTRLTVL.

Here the CDR3 reads CAWRDRGNTIYF. The CDR3 DNA reads as TGTGCCTGGAGGGACAGGGGAAACACCATATATTTT. J is TRBJ1-3 and V is TRBV30, with 7 bases lining up with TRBD1. The CDR3 totals 12 residues. The V gene's germline CDR1 is GTSNPN and CDR2 SVGIG (reference sequence). The J segment lost 4 bases and the V segment lost 3 bases, leaving 0 bases of the junction unmatched. The whole variable domain, filled in from reference TRBV30 and TRBJ1-3, reads SQTIHQWPATLVQPVGSPLSLECTVEGTSNPNLYWYRQAAGRGLQLLFYSVGIGQISSEVPQNLSASRPQDRQFILSSKKLLLSDSGFYLCAWRDRGNTIYFGEGSWLTVV.

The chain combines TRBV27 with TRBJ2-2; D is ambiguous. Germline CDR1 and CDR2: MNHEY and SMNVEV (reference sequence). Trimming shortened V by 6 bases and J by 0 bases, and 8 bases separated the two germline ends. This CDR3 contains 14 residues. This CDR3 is CASRPQANTGELFF. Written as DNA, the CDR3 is TGTGCCAGCAGACCACAAGCGAACACCGGGGAGCTGTTTTTT.